This T cell receptor (beta chain) was retrieved from a study of T cell responses to AZD1222 COVID-19 vaccine (dated by TCRdb to the early 2020s). Concerning the study at large: AZD1222 recipients given second doses at about 4 weeks or at about 12 weeks were pooled, since spike-specific TCR depth and breadth were not found to differ between the two schedules. Trial participants were enrolled by age into subgroups of 18-55, 56-69 and 70-plus years, and roughly 150, 30 and 60 TCR-sequenced participants, respectively, were included in these subgroups. TCR sequencing was performed for about 250 trial participants, of whom about 200 were given two doses of AZD1222 and some 25 were given two doses of MenACWY control vaccine.

This clone has a single count. The specificity of this receptor is unknown. Within one base of it there is no much larger clone, and no base qualities were kept. V trim: 7 bases; J trim: 3 bases; unmatched bases: 9. CDR1 and CDR2 are drawn from the germline V gene (reference sequence): LNHDA, SQIVND. Its CDR3 holds 15 amino acids, cysteine through phenylalanine. Only the CDR3 DNA stays, 45 bases, in frame from base 1. Here is what the overall study found, with its caveats: Conclusions about previously exposed vaccinees are limited, since just 6 or 7 AZD1222 recipients were seropositive for SARS-CoV-2 at baseline. In the small 56-69-year group, the increase in depth fell short of significance, most likely because of low power. After two AZD1222 doses, spike-specific TCR breadth and depth were significantly higher than at day 0 and than in MenACWY recipients. Most participants were white British and females outnumbered males, and the authors suggested that clonal diversity may have been underestimated. Reportedly, almost half of the unique spike-specific TCRs recognized epitopes lying outside the regions that are mutated in the B.1.351 and B.1.1.7 variants. Because no day 14 peak-response samples were available, repertoires were characterized only after the peak T cell response. The vaccine-associated CD4 TCRs covered the entire spike protein, and the dominant responses fell in regions 160-218 and 743-854.

The CDR3 regions of human TCRbeta chains were subjected to immunosequencing. Concerning the study's data processing: Repertoire TCRs were matched against a reference library of SARS-CoV-2-specific TCRs generated with the MIRA antigen-specificity platform. Breadth was defined as the fraction of unique TCRs that were SARS-CoV-2-associated, and depth was defined as the fraction of total T cells that were SARS-CoV-2-associated. Each spike-specific TCR was assigned to its reactive spike region and to a CD4 or CD8 class using the MIRA data. Log10-transformed breadth and depth values were compared by one-way ANOVA with Sidak's multiple comparisons tests. The source is immuneACCESS, and TCRdb retained only in-frame sequences with V and J called. Part of the clones is not carried over; for the studies checked, unresolved V genes explain less than half of this, and the remainder is unexplained. V and J calls and clone size come straight from that table; D and trimming were deduced from the DNA. The sample table records around 130,000 clones; 70% to 90% of these occur just once. The ten largest clones take up around 12% of the sample.

Per the publication, the time point label means: baseline before first vaccination. Samples from vaccinated people were obtained from the UK trials COV001 and COV002, which included a single-blind randomized controlled phase 2/3 trial of AZD1222 (ChAdOx1 nCoV-19) in healthy adults. For TCRbeta chain sequencing, PBMC samples from trial participants were taken at day 0 and at day 28 after the second dose. The receptor was isolated from an adult in good health. Here the chain combines TRBV19 and TRBJ1-5, and TRBD1 matches 7 of the central bases. Sequencing used peripheral blood, obtained on day 0 of AZD1222 vaccination. Here is the DNA: TGTGCCAGTAACACTTTACAGGGGTACAATCAGCCCCAGCATTTT. It encodes CASNTLQGYNQPQHF.